A single sample gave rise to the 26 T cell receptor beta chains below, sequenced in a study of cytomegalovirus exposure and HLA in healthy donors. 60 Vbeta and 13 Jbeta primers were used in PCR. Generated by immunoSEQ multiplex PCR, the TCRdb table keeps only in-frame clones and is missing some. The data hold roughly 170,000 clones, with 75% to 85% observed a single time. The sequenced material came from PBMCs. Receptors were obtained from a woman in her 30s in good health and CMV-seropositive.

With respect to this clone: One junction end disagrees with the germline gene, perhaps due to a read error. V and J are TRBV11-2 and TRBJ2-7; D may be TRBD2 (6 bases). CDR1 is SGHAT, CDR2 FQNNGV, per germline. The CDR3 loop spans 15 amino acids. This chain's CDR3 is CASSLGRGTFYEQCF. The CDR3 bases are TGTGCCAGCAGCTTAGGGCGGGGAACCTTTTACGAGCAGTGCTTC.

Only one count was recorded for this clone. The rearrangement links TRBV27 to TRBJ1-3, with 11 bases lining up with TRBD1. J lost 0 bases, V lost 5 bases, and 3 bases had no gene match. Looked up from germline, CDR1 is MNHEY and CDR2 is SMNVEV (reference sequence). The CDR3 sequence is 16 residues long. The CDR3 DNA follows: TGTGCCAGCAGTACCGGGACAGGGGGCTCTGGAAACACCATATATTTT. Its protein is CASSTGTGGSGNTIYF.

The J gene is TRBJ2-7, the V gene TRBV6-5; 8 bases line up with TRBD1. CDR3 size: 15 residues. Germline loops: CDR1 MNHEY, CDR2 SVGAGI. Losses at the gene ends were 2 bases for V and 5 bases for J; bases not matched to a gene: 8. CDR3 in DNA: TGTGCCAGCAGTTACAGCTACAGGGGGGTCCACGAGCAGTACTTC. Protein product: CASSYSYRGVHEQYF.

Here the CDR3 DNA reads TGTGCTAGTGGTTACGGGACAGGAGCCACAGATACGCAGTATTTT. This gives the protein CASGYGTGATDTQYF. The V call is TRBV12-5, the J call TRBJ2-3, with TRBD1 identical over 8 bases. V shed 4 bases and J 2 bases; nucleotides not matched to a gene: 5. CDR3 length: 15 amino acids. In germline, CDR1 is LGHNT, CDR2 FRNRAP.

The genes are TRBV5-1 and TRBJ2-2; 10 positions match TRBD2. Germline-derived CDR1 and CDR2 are SGHRS and YFSETQ. After removal of 0 bases from V and 7 bases from J, the junction contained 9 bases not matched to a gene. The CDR3 loop spans 17 amino acids. The CDR3 DNA is TGCGCCAGCAGCTTGGGGAGCGGGAGGGCCGCCGGCGGGGAGCTGTTTTTT. Encoded protein: CASSLGSGRAAGGELFF.

The rearrangement joins TRBV30 to TRBJ1-5, with 7 nucleotides matching TRBD1. Germline trimming cut 0 bases from V and 5 bases from J; bases unmatched to any gene: 7. The length of the CDR3 is 15 residues. The germline CDR1 and CDR2 sequences are GTSNPN and SVGIG (reference sequence). CDR3 in DNA: TGTGCCTGGAGTGTCCAGCCAGGGGGGCATCAGCCCCAGCATTTT. Translating it yields CAWSVQPGGHQPQHF. Full variable domain (rest looked up from reference TRBV30 and TRBJ1-5): SQTIHQWPATLVQPVGSPLSLECTVEGTSNPNLYWYRQAAGRGLQLLFYSVGIGQISSEVPQNLSASRPQDRQFILSSKKLLLSDSGFYLCAWSVQPGGHQPQHFGDGTRLSIL.

V gene TRBV7-2 combines with J gene TRBJ2-3, with D perhaps TRBD2 (6 bases). V lost 1 base and J 3 bases, leaving 20 bases between the germline ends. The CDR3 is 18 residues long. The germline gives CDR1 SGHTA, CDR2 FQGNSA. The CDR3 sequence is CASSLVAAERVGTDTQYF. CDR3 nucleotides: TGTGCCAGCAGCTTAGTCGCCGCCGAGCGGGTAGGGACAGATACGCAGTATTTT.

The chain is built from TRBV14 and TRBJ2-7; TRBD1 is a possible D gene (7 bases). The germline V gene has CDR1 SGHDN and CDR2 FVKESK. The CDR3 has 14 amino acids. Trimming removed 3 bases from V and 1 base from J, with 10 bases in between. CDR3 sequence reads: CASSQTGRSYEQYF. The CDR3 nucleotides read TGTGCCAGCAGCCAGACAGGGAGGTCCTACGAGCAGTACTTC.

V and J are TRBV2 and TRBJ1-5; no reliable D call. Germline CDR1 SNHLY, CDR2 FYNNEI. The V end was cut by 4 bases, the J end by 3 bases, with 13 bases between. The CDR3 consists of 15 residues. The CDR3 sequence: CASSVAKYSNQPQHF. As DNA, the CDR3 is TGTGCCAGCAGTGTCGCCAAGTACTCCAATCAGCCCCAGCATTTT.

The chain is built from TRBV5-1 and TRBJ2-1; possible D gene TRBD2, 5 bases. The V and J ends lost 0 bases and 7 bases respectively, with 8 bases between them. The CDR3 totals 13 residues. Germline CDR1 reads SGHRS; CDR2 reads YFSETQ. The CDR3 coding sequence is TGCGCCAGCAGCTTGGACCGGGGAAATGAGCAGTTCTTC. It is translated as CASSLDRGNEQFF.

The rearrangement links TRBV28 to TRBJ2-7, with 14 bases lining up with TRBD2. The trim removed 6 bases at V and 5 bases at J, leaving 18 bases unmatched. The germline V gene has CDR1 MDHEN and CDR2 SYDVKM. CDR3 length: 19 amino acids. CDR3 region: CASSPPGQRTSGRLNEQYF. The CDR3 DNA follows: TGTGCCAGCAGCCCCCCGGGACAGAGGACTAGCGGGAGGTTGAACGAGCAGTACTTC.

This chain uses TRBV5-4 with TRBJ2-1; 10 positions match TRBD1. The J segment lost 6 bases and the V segment lost 4 bases, leaving 16 bases of the junction unmatched. Germline V CDR1 and CDR2: SGHNT, YYREEE (reference sequence). The CDR3 totals 18 residues. CDR3 nucleotide sequence: TGTGCCAGCAGCCGAGATACGGGACAGGGGCTTATCGGCAATGAGCAGTTCTTC. Translating it yields CASSRDTGQGLIGNEQFF.

The chain has TRBV30 and TRBJ2-7, with TRBD2 matching over 8 bases. From germline, CDR1 is GTSNPN and CDR2 SVGIG (reference sequence). The CDR3 contains 14 residues. J lost 2 bases, V lost 3 bases, and 6 bases had no gene match. Here the CDR3 DNA reads TGTGCCTGGAGCCCGGGAGCGGGAGCCTACGAGCAGTACTTC. This sequence encodes CAWSPGAGAYEQYF.

The V and J genes are TRBV18 and TRBJ2-7, with 7 nucleotides matching TRBD1. Germline assignment: CDR1 KGHSH and CDR2 LQKENI. The CDR3 loop spans 14 amino acids. Trimming at V came to 3 bases and at J to 3 bases, leaving 5 bases not matched to a gene. CDR3 DNA: TGTGCCAGCTCACCCCCGGGACAGCGCTACGAGCAGTACTTC. Protein product: CASSPPGQRYEQYF.

The chain has TRBV30 and TRBJ2-7; TRBD1 matches 11 bases. CDR1 and CDR2 from the germline V gene are GTSNPN and SVGIG (reference sequence). The V segment lost 2 bases and the J segment 3 bases; nucleotides outside the gene matches: 12. CDR3 size: 17 residues. The CDR3: CAWSLGTGGSVRYEQYF. DNA for the CDR3: TGTGCCTGGAGTCTTGGGACAGGGGGTTCGGTGCGCTACGAGCAGTACTTC.

The V gene is TRBV9, the J gene TRBJ2-7; 8 nucleotides line up with TRBD1. The CDR3 is made up of 13 amino acids. The V gene end was trimmed by 4 bases and the J gene end by 3 bases; junction bases not matched to a gene: 3. Germline values: CDR1 SGDLS, CDR2 YYNGEE. The CDR3 nucleotides read TGTGCCAGCAGCATCGGACAGGGCTACGAGCAGTACTTC. Its protein is CASSIGQGYEQYF.

The J gene is TRBJ2-3, the V gene TRBV11-2; 13 bases line up with TRBD2. The CDR3 runs to 17 residues. Germline CDR1 SGHAT, CDR2 FQNNGV. Trimming at V came to 5 bases and at J to 4 bases, leaving 9 bases not matched to a gene. The CDR3 reads CASSTRTSGRGADTQYF. CDR3 DNA sequence: TGTGCCAGCAGCACCCGGACTAGCGGGAGAGGAGCAGATACGCAGTATTTT.

This chain links TRBV5-1 with TRBJ2-7, with a possible D match to TRBD1 (5 bases). This CDR3 has 12 residues. V lost 4 bases to trimming and J lost 4 bases, with 9 bases between them. The germline V gene has CDR1 SGHRS and CDR2 YFSETQ. For the CDR3, the DNA is TGCGCCAGCAGCACATCAGGGTACGAGCAGTACTTC. Residues: CASSTSGYEQYF.

The chain couples TRBV6-1 to TRBJ2-5; 9 bases fit TRBD1. Trimming cost V 4 bases and J 4 bases; bases outside gene matches: 4. The CDR3 runs 14 residues. Germline V gene lookup returns CDR1 MNHNS and CDR2 SASEGT. CDR3 DNA: TGTGCCAGCAGTGCTAACAGGGGGCCAGAGACCCAGTACTTC. Protein: CASSANRGPETQYF.

This clone has just one count. V gene TRBV25-1 combines with J gene TRBJ2-2; maybe TRBD2 (6 bases). Germline loops: CDR1 MGHDK, CDR2 SYGVNS. The CDR3 has 15 amino acids. The V and J ends lost 3 bases and 7 bases respectively, with 15 bases between them. In DNA, the CDR3 is TGTGCCAGCAGTGATTGGAGGGAGATCGGCGGGGAGCTGTTTTTT. Translated, it gives CASSDWREIGGELFF.

The chain joins TRBV2 to TRBJ2-3; D unresolved. This CDR3 is built from 14 residues. CDR1 is SNHLY, CDR2 FYNNEI, per germline. With 7 bases removed from V and 6 bases from J, the gap between germline ends came to 17 bases. CDR3 protein: CASTTLKSGDTQYF. Written as DNA, the CDR3 is TGTGCCAGCACTACTTTGAAATCTGGTGATACGCAGTATTTT.

The chain carries TRBV6-5 and TRBJ2-5; 8 bases match TRBD2. This CDR3 is built from 14 residues. CDR1 and CDR2 from the germline V gene are MNHEY and SVGAGI. Losses at the gene ends were 10 bases for V and 1 base for J; bases not matched to a gene: 8. CDR3 residues: CATSTSEAQETQYF. CDR3 sequence (DNA): TGTGCCACCTCGACTAGCGAGGCCCAAGAGACCCAGTACTTC.

This chain uses TRBV10-3 with TRBJ1-3; 9 bases agree with TRBD1. CDR3 length: 14 amino acids. The germline V gene encodes CDR1 ENHRY and CDR2 SYGVKD. Trimming at V came to 8 bases and at J to 0 bases, leaving 2 bases not matched to a gene. CDR3 loop: CAIGDRVSGNTIYF. For the CDR3, the DNA is TGTGCCATCGGGGACAGGGTCTCTGGAAACACCATATATTTT.

V usage is TRBV4-1 and J usage is TRBJ2-1, with 10 nucleotides matching TRBD2. Trimming took 4 bases from V and 5 from J; bases not matched to a gene: 5. From germline, CDR1 is MGHRA and CDR2 YSYEKL. The CDR3 has 15 amino acids. Written as DNA, the CDR3 is TGCGCCAGCAGCCCGGCCAGCGGGGGGGACAATGAGCAGTTCTTC. Translated: CASSPASGGDNEQFF.

The chain employs TRBV28 and TRBJ1-5, with 7 bases matching TRBD1. The germline V gene encodes CDR1 MDHEN and CDR2 SYDVKM. This CDR3 has 14 amino acids. Unmatched junction bases numbered 6, after V lost 4 bases and J lost 6 bases. CDR3 DNA: TGTGCCAGCAGTTGGAGGGGGCAGGGTCAGCCCCAGCATTTT. This gives the protein CASSWRGQGQPQHF. Variable domain in full (rest from reference TRBV28 and TRBJ1-5): DVKVTQSSRYLVKRTGEKVFLECVQDMDHENMFWYRQDPGLGLRLIYFSYDVKMKEKGDIPEGYSVSREKKERFSLILESASTNQTSMYLCASSWRGQGQPQHFGDGTRLSIL.

The V gene is TRBV19, the J gene TRBJ2-7, with 8 bases matching TRBD1. After removal of 1 base from V and 2 bases from J, the junction contained 7 bases not matched to a gene. CDR3 length equals 16 residues. Looked up from germline, CDR1 is LNHDA and CDR2 is SQIVND (reference sequence). CDR3 coding DNA: TGTGCCAGTAGTATAGGTTTGGCACAGGGGGCCTACGAGCAGTACTTC. This sequence encodes CASSIGLAQGAYEQYF.